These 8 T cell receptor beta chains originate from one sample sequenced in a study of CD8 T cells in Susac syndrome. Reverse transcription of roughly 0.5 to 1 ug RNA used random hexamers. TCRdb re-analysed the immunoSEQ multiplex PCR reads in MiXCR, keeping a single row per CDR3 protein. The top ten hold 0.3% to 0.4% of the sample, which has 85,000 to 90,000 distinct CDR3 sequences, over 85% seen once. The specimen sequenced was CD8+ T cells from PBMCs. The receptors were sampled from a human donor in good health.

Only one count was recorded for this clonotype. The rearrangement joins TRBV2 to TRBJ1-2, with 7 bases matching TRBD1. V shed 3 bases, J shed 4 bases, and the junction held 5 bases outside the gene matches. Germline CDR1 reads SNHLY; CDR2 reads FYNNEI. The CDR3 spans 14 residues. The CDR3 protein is CASSEGQTFYGYTF. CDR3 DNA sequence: TGTGCCAGCAGTGAGGGACAGACTTTCTATGGCTACACCTTC.

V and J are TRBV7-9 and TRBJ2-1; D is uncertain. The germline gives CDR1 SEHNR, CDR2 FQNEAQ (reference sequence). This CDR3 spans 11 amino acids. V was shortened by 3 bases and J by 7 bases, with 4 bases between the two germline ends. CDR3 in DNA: TGTGCCAGCAGCTTTTTGAATGAGCAGTTCTTC. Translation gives CASSFLNEQFF.

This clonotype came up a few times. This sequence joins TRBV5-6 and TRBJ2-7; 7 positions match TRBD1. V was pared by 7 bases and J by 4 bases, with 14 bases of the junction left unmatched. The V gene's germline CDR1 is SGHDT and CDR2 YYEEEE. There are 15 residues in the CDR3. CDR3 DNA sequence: TGTGCCAGCGGCTCCCAGGGGGTAGAACGTTACGAGCAGTACTTC. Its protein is CASGSQGVERYEQYF.

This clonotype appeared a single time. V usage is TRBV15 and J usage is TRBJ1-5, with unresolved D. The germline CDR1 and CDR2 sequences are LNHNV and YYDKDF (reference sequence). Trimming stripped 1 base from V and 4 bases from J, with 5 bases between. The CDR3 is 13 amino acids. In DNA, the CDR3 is TGTGCCACCAGCAGAGGACGGAATCAGCCCCAGCATTTT. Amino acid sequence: CATSRGRNQPQHF.

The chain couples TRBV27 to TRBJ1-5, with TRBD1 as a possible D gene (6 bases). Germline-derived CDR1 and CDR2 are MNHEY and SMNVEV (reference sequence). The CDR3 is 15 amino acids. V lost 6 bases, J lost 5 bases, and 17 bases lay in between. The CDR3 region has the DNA TGTGCCAGCAGCCCTACAGGGCTATTATATCAGCCCCAGCATTTT. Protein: CASSPTGLLYQPQHF.

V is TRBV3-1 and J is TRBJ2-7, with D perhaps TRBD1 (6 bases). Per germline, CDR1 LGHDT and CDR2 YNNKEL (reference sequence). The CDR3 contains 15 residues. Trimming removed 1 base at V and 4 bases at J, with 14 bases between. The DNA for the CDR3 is TGTGCCAGCAGCCAAGCTGAGGGGGACATTTACGAGCAGTACTTC. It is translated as CASSQAEGDIYEQYF.

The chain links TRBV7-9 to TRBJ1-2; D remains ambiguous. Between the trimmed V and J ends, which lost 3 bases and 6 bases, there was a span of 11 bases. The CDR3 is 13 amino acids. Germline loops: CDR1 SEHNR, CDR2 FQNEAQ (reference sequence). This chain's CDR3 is CASSLAILDGYTF. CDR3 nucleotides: TGTGCCAGCAGCTTGGCCATTTTGGATGGCTACACCTTC.

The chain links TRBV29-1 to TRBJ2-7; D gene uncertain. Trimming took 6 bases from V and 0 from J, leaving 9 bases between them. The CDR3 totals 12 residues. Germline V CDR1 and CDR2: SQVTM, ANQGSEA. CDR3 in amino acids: CSVTLSSYEQYF. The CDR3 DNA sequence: TGCAGCGTAACGTTGAGCTCCTACGAGCAGTACTTC.